This section outlines one T cell receptor beta chain sequence together with its context. The antigen is undetermined. A second PCR of roughly 6 to 12 cycles used a sample-barcoded 5' primer and a J-beta primer mix. TCRdb called the 5' RACE reads again in MiXCR, with one record for every CDR3 protein. Of about 1.7 million distinct CDR3 sequences in the sample, over 25% were seen once. Individuals who donated were healthy Caucasians from Russia aged roughly 6 to 90. The amount of total RNA extracted per sample was at least 5.5 micrograms. This specimen comes from a study of blood T cells in healthy people across ages. Study outcomes and limitations: Strong correlation was found linking TCR beta diversity to naive T cell percentage.

The ends were cut back, 5 bases at V and 3 bases at J, with 13 bases in the middle. This CDR3 has 14 residues. The germline CDR1 and CDR2 sequences are SGHTA and FQGTGA. Sequenced: blood. The sequence was collected from a woman in her twenties or thirties in good health. The chain links TRBV7-3 to TRBJ2-5; possibly TRBD2 for D (6 bases). As DNA, the CDR3 is TGTGCCAGCAGCAGAACTGGAGGGAAAGAGACCCAGTACTTC. Translated, it gives CASSRTGGKETQYF. The full variable domain, rest sourced from reference TRBV7-3 and TRBJ2-5, is GAGVSQTPSNKVTEKGKYVELRCDPISGHTALYWYRQSLGQGPEFLIYFQGTGAADDSGLPNDRFFAVRPEGSVSTLKIQRTERGDSAVYLCASSRTGGKETQYFGPGTRLLVL.